This entry lists 13 T cell receptor beta chains sequenced from one sample in a study of T-cell reconstitution after alpha-beta-depleted transplantation in children. Construction of the TCRbeta library involved unique molecular identifiers. TCRdb passed the PCR reads through MiXCR, listing each CDR3 protein once. This sample carries a few hundred thousand distinct CDR3 sequences, about 14% of them seen once, and the ten largest clones take around 4%. This specimen was PBMCs, taken from the stem cell graft. The receptors originated from a human donor who donated a stem cell graft to a child with Fanconi anemia.

This clonotype was seen repeatedly, ten times or more. The V and J genes are TRBV7-8 and TRBJ2-4; 9 nucleotides match TRBD2. The CDR3 has 15 amino acids. Looked up from germline, CDR1 is SGHVS and CDR2 is FQNEAQ. CDR3 loop: CAVGGGVLAKNIQYF. DNA for the CDR3: TGTGCAGTCGGCGGGGGGGTGTTAGCCAAAAACATTCAGTACTTC.

This clonotype was recorded a few times. The chain links TRBV4-2 to TRBJ2-2; D unresolved. This CDR3 has 17 residues. V lost 2 bases and J lost 0, with 13 bases in between. CDR1 is LGHNA, CDR2 YNFKEQ, per germline. CDR3 region: CASSQHVDPTNTGELFF. CDR3 bases: TGTGCCAGCAGCCAACATGTGGATCCGACGAACACCGGGGAGCTGTTTTTT.

This clonotype was detected many times. The J gene is TRBJ2-3, the V gene TRBV20-1; tentatively, D is TRBD2 (5 bases). V was pared by 6 bases and J by 6 bases, with 10 bases between. CDR1 is DFQATT, CDR2 SNEGSKA, per germline (reference sequence). This CDR3 comprises 11 residues. The DNA of the CDR3 is TGCAGTGCCGGGGTTGGCGATACGCAGTATTTT. Translation: CSAGVGDTQYF.

This clonotype was picked up a small number of times. This chain links TRBV7-6 with TRBJ2-6, with 7 bases matching TRBD1. V dropped 5 bases and J dropped 2; count of bases not matched to a gene: 6. Per germline, CDR1 SGHVS and CDR2 FNYEAQ. This CDR3 spans 16 amino acids. Written as DNA, the CDR3 is TGTGCCAGCAGCCTAACAGGGGCCCCTGGGGCCAACGTCCTGACTTTC. Amino acids: CASSLTGAPGANVLTF.

The V gene is TRBV28, the J gene TRBJ1-5; D possibly corresponds to TRBD1 (5 bases). Trimming stripped 5 bases from V and 0 bases from J, with 14 bases between. The CDR3 contains 16 residues. Germline V gene sequence: CDR1 MDHEN, CDR2 SYDVKM. In DNA form, the CDR3 reads TGTGCCAGCAGTCAGGGCGACCCTTATAGCAATCAGCCCCAGCATTTT. It translates to CASSQGDPYSNQPQHF.

This clonotype was recorded at least ten times. The V and J genes are TRBV4-2 and TRBJ1-2, with TRBD1 as a possible D gene (6 bases). Germline CDR1 is LGHNA and CDR2 is YNFKEQ. V lost 0 bases and J 8 bases, leaving 22 bases between the germline ends. The CDR3 loop spans 17 amino acids. The CDR3 loop reads CASSQDLIVGAGRGYTF. In DNA form, the CDR3 reads TGTGCCAGCAGCCAAGATCTTATTGTGGGGGCAGGAAGGGGCTACACCTTC.

The sample holds many counts of this clonotype. The chain links TRBV2 to TRBJ2-5; D not certain. From germline, CDR1 is SNHLY and CDR2 FYNNEI. The CDR3 covers 15 residues. V lost 7 bases and J 3 bases, leaving 18 bases between the germline ends. CDR3 bases: TGTGCCAGCACCATAACGTTTAGCCCGGAAGAGACCCAGTACTTC. Translated: CASTITFSPEETQYF.

The chain has TRBV5-5 and TRBJ1-1, with 7 bases lining up with TRBD1. The J segment lost 4 bases and the V segment lost 0 bases, leaving 6 bases of the junction unmatched. This CDR3 region has 15 residues. Germline V gene data show CDR1 as SGHKS and CDR2 as YYEKEE (reference sequence). The DNA of the CDR3 is TGTGCCAGCAGCTTGGTCCCAGGGGGTGCCACTGAAGCTTTCTTT. This translates into CASSLVPGGATEAFF.

The CDR3 nucleotides read TGCAGTGCTTCTAGGTTCGGGTCAACCGGGGAGCTGTTTTTT. Amino acid sequence: CSASRFGSTGELFF. V usage is TRBV20-1 and J usage is TRBJ2-2, with D unclear. The V gene's germline CDR1 is DFQATT and CDR2 SNEGSKA (reference sequence). V was shortened by 5 bases and J by 5 bases, with 15 bases between the two germline ends. The CDR3 consists of 14 residues.

In this sample, this clonotype turned up a few times. The V gene is TRBV4-2, the J gene TRBJ1-1; 9 positions agree with TRBD1. With 4 bases clipped from V and 1 base from J, the junction kept 7 bases outside the gene matches. Germline V CDR1 and CDR2: LGHNA, YNFKEQ. The CDR3 has 16 residues. The CDR3 nucleotides read TGTGCCAGCAGCCCGAGGACAGGGGTGGGGAACACTGAAGCTTTCTTT. Translated: CASSPRTGVGNTEAFF.

In this sample, this clonotype is medium-sized. The J gene is TRBJ2-3, the V gene TRBV7-9, with D possibly matching TRBD2 (5 bases). This CDR3 comprises 13 residues. Deletions cut 5 bases from V and 6 bases from J, with 12 bases between. Per the germline V gene, CDR1 is SEHNR and CDR2 is FQNEAQ (reference sequence). The DNA for the CDR3 is TGTGCCAGCAGCCCTCGGGGTCCTGATACGCAGTATTTT. Residues: CASSPRGPDTQYF.

In DNA, the CDR3 is TGCAGCGTTGTTGTAGGGTCGGACCGCAATCAGCCCCAGCATTTT. Encoded protein: CSVVVGSDRNQPQHF. The V and J genes are TRBV29-1 and TRBJ1-5; D remains unclear. V dropped 4 bases and J dropped 2 bases, with 15 bases sitting between them. From germline, CDR1 is SQVTM and CDR2 ANQGSEA. The CDR3 contains 15 residues.

The chain has TRBV30 and TRBJ2-7; D call uncertain. V lost 1 base and J 0 bases, leaving 10 bases between the germline ends. The CDR3 covers 14 residues. Germline V gene lookup returns CDR1 GTSNPN and CDR2 SVGIG (reference sequence). CDR3 sequence: CAWSEDGLSYEQYF. Here the CDR3 DNA reads TGTGCCTGGAGTGAGGACGGTCTCTCCTACGAGCAGTACTTC.